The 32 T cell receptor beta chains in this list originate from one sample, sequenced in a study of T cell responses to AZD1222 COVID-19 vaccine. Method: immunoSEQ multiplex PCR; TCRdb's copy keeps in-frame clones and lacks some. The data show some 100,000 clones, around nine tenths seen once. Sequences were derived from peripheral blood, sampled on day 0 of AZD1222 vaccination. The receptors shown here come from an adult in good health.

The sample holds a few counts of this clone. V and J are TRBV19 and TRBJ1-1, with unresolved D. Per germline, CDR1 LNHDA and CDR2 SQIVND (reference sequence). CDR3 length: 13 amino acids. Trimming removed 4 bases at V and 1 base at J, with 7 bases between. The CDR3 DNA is TGTGCCAGTAGTACGCTGGGGAACACTGAAGCTTTCTTT. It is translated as CASSTLGNTEAFF.

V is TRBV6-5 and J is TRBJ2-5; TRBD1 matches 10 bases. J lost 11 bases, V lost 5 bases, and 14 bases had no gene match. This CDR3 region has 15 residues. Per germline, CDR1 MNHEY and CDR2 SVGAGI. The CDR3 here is CASSRGGDRGKPQYF. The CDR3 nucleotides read TGTGCCAGCAGTCGGGGGGGGGACAGGGGCAAACCTCAGTACTTC.

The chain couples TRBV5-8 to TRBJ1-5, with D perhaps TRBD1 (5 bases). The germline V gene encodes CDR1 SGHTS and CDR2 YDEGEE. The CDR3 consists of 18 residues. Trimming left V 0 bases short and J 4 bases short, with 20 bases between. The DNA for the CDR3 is TGTGCCAGCAGCTTGGTAGGTCCCGCAGGGAGGAAAAATCAGCCCCAGCATTTT. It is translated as CASSLVGPAGRKNQPQHF.

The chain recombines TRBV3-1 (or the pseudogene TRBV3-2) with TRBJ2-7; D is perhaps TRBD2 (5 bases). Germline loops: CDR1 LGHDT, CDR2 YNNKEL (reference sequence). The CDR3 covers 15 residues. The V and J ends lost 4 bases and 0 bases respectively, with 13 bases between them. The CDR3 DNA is TGTGCCAGCAGCCCCGGTTTCGGACTCTCCTACGAGCAGTACTTC. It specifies CASSPGFGLSYEQYF.

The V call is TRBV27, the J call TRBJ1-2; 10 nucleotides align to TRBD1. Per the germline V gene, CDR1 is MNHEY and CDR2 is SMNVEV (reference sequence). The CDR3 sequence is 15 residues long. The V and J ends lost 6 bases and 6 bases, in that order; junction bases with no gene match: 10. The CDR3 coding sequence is TGTGCCAGCAGGGGGGGGACAGGGGTTGCGAATGGCTACACCTTC. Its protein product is CASRGGTGVANGYTF.

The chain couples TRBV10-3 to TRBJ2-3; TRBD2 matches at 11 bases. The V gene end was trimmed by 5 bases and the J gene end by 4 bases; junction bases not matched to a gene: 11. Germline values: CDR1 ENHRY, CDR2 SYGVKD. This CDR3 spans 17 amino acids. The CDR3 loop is CAISQTSGGPNADTQYF. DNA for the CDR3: TGTGCCATCAGTCAAACTAGCGGGGGCCCAAATGCAGATACGCAGTATTTT.

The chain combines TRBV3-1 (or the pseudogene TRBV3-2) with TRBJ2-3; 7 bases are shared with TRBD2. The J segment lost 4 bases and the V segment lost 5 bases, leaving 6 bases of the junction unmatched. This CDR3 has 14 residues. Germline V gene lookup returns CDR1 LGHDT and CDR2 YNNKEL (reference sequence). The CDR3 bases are TGTGCCAGCAGCTTGAGCGGGGTCCCAGATACGCAGTATTTT. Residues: CASSLSGVPDTQYF.

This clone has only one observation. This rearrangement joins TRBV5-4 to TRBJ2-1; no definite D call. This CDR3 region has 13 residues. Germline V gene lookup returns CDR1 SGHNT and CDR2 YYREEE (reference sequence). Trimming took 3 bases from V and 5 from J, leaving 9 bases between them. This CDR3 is CASSWPVNNEQFF. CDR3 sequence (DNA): TGTGCCAGCAGCTGGCCTGTTAACAATGAGCAGTTCTTC. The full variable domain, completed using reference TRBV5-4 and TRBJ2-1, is ETGVTQSPTHLIKTRGQQVTLRCSSQSGHNTVSWYQQALGQGPQFIFQYYREEENGRGNFPPRFSGLQFPNYSSELNVNALELDDSALYLCASSWPVNNEQFFGPGTRLTVL.

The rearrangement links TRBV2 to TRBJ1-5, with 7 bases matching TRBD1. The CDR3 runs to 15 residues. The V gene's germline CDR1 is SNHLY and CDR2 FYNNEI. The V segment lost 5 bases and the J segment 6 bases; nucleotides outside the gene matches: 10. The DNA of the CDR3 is TGTGCCAGCAGTTCCTACAGGGGAATGGGTCAGCCCCAGCATTTT. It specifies CASSSYRGMGQPQHF.

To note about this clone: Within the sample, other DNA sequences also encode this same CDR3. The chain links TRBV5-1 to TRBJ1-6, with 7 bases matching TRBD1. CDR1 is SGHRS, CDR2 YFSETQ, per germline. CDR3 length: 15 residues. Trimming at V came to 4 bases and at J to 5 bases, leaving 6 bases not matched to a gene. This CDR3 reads CASSRWTGDNSPLHF. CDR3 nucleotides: TGCGCCAGCAGCCGGTGGACAGGAGATAATTCACCCCTCCACTTT. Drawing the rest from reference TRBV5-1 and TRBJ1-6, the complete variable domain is KAGVTQTPRYLIKTRGQQVTLSCSPISGHRSVSWYQQTPGQGLQFLFEYFSETQRNKGNFPGRFSGRQFSNSRSEMNVSTLELGDSALYLCASSRWTGDNSPLHFGNGTRLTVT.

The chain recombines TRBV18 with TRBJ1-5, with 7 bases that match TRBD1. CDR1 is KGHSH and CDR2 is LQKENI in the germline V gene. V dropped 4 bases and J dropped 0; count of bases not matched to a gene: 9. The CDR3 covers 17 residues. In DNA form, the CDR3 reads TGTGCCAGCTCACTTGGCGGGACAGCAGTTAGCAATCAGCCCCAGCATTTT. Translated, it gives CASSLGGTAVSNQPQHF.

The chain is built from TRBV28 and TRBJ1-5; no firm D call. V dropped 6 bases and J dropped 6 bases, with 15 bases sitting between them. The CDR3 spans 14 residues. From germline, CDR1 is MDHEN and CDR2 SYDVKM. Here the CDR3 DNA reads TGTGCCAGCAGCCGTCGTGGTGGATCTCAGCCCCAGCATTTT. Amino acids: CASSRRGGSQPQHF.

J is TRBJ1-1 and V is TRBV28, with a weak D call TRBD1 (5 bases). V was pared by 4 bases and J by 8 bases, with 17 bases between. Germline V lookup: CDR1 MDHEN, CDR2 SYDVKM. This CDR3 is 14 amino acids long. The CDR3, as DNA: TGTGCCAGCAGTTCCCAGAAGGGGACCCTCGAAGCTTTCTTT. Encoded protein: CASSSQKGTLEAFF.

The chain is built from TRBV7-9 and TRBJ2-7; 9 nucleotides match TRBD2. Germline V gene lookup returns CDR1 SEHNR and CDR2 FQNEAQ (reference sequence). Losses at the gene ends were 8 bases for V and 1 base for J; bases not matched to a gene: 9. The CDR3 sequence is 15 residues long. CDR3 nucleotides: TGTGCCAGCGAAGTTTTGACTAGCGGATCCTACGAGCAGTACTTC. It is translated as CASEVLTSGSYEQYF.

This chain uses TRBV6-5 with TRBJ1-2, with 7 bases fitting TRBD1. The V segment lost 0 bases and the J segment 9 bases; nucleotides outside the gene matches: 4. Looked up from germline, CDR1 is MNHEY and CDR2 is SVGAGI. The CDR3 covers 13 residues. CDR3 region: CASSYSNRGSYTF. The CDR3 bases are TGTGCCAGCAGTTACTCTAACAGGGGAAGCTACACCTTC.

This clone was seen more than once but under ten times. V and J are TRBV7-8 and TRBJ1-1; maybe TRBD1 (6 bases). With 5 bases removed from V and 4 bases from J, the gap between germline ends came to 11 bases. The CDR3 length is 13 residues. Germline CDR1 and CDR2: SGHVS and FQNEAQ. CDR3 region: CASSARDTTEAFF. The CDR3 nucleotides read TGTGCCAGCAGCGCTAGGGACACCACTGAAGCTTTCTTT. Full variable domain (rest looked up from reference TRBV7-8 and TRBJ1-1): GAGVSQSPRYKVAKRGQDVALRCDPISGHVSLFWYQQALGQGPEFLTYFQNEAQLDKSGLPSDRFFAERPEGSVSTLKIQRTQQEDSAVYLCASSARDTTEAFFGQGTRLTVV.

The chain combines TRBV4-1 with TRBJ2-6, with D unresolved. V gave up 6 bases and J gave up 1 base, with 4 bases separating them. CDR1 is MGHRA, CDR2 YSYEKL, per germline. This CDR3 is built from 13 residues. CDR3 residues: CASRASGANVLTF. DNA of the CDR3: TGCGCCAGCAGGGCATCTGGGGCCAACGTCCTGACTTTC.

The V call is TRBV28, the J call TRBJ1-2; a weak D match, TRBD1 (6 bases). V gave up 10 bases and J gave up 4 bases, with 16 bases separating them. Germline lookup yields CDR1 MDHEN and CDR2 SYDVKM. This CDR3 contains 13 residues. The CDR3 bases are TGTGCCACATACGGACAGTCGACCTATGGCTACACCTTC. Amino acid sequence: CATYGQSTYGYTF.

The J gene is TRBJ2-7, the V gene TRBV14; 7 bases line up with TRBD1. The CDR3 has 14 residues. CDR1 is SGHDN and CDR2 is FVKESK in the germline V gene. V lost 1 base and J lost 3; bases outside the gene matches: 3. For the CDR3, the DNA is TGTGCCAGCAGCCAAGTGGACAGGATCTACGAGCAGTACTTC. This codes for CASSQVDRIYEQYF.

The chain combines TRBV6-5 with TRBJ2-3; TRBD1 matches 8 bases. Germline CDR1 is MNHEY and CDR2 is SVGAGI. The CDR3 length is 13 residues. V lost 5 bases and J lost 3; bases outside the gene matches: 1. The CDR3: CASSRTGTDTQYF. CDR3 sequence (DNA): TGTGCCAGCAGTCGGACAGGGACAGATACGCAGTATTTT.

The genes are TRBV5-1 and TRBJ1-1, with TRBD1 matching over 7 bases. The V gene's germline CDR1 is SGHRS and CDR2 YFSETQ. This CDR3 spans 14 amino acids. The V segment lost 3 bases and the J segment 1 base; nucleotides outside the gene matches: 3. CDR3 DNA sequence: TGCGCCAGCAGCTCGGGACAGACGAACACTGAAGCTTTCTTT. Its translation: CASSSGQTNTEAFF. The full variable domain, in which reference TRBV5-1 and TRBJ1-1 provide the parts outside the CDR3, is KAGVTQTPRYLIKTRGQQVTLSCSPISGHRSVSWYQQTPGQGLQFLFEYFSETQRNKGNFPGRFSGRQFSNSRSEMNVSTLELGDSALYLCASSSGQTNTEAFFGQGTRLTVV.

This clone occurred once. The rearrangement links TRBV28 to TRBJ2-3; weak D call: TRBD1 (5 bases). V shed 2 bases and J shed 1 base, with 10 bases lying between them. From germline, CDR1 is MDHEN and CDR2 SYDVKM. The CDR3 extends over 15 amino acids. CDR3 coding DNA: TGTGCCAGCAGTTTAGGGGTAGGGGGCACAGATACGCAGTATTTT. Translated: CASSLGVGGTDTQYF. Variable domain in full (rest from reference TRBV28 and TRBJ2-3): DVKVTQSSRYLVKRTGEKVFLECVQDMDHENMFWYRQDPGLGLRLIYFSYDVKMKEKGDIPEGYSVSREKKERFSLILESASTNQTSMYLCASSLGVGGTDTQYFGPGTRLTVL.

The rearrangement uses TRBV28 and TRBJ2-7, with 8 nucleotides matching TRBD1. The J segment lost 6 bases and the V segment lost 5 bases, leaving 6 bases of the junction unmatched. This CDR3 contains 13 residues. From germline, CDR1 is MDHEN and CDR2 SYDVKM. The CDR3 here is CASSLGTGGEQYF. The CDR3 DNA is TGTGCCAGCAGTCTTGGGACAGGAGGCGAGCAGTACTTC.

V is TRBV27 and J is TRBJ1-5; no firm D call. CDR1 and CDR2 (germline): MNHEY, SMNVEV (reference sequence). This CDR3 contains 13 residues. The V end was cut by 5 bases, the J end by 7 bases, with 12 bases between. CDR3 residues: CASSPGSRQPQHF. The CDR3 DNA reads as TGTGCCAGCAGTCCGGGAAGTCGACAGCCCCAGCATTTT.

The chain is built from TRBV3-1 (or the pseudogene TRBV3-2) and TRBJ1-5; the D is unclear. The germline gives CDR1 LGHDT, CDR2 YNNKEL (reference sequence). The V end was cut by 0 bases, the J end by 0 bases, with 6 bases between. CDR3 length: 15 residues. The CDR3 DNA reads TGTGCCAGCAGCCAAGACGGGGATAGCAATCAGCCCCAGCATTTT. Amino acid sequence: CASSQDGDSNQPQHF.

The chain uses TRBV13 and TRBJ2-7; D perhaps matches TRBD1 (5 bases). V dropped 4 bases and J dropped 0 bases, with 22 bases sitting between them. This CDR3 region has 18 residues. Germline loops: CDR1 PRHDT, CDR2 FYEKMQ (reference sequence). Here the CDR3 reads CASSSTVPQGTPSYEQYF. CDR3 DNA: TGTGCCAGCAGCTCGACCGTCCCCCAGGGAACACCCTCCTACGAGCAGTACTTC.

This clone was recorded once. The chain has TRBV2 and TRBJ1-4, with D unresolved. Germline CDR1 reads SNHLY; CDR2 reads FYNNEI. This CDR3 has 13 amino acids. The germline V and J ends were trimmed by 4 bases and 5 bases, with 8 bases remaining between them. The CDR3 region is CASSVGRNEKLFF. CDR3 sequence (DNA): TGTGCCAGCAGTGTCGGCAGAAATGAAAAACTGTTTTTT. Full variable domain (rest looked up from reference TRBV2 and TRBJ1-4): EPEVTQTPSHQVTQMGQEVILRCVPISNHLYFYWYRQILGQKVEFLVSFYNNEISEKSEIFDDQFSVERPDGSNFTLKIRSTKLEDSAMYFCASSVGRNEKLFFGSGTQLSVL.

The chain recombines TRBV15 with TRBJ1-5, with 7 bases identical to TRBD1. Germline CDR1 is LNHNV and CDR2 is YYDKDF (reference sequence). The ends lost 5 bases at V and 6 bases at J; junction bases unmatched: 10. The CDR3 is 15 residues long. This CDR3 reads CATSGPNDRAQPQHF. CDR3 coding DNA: TGTGCCACCAGCGGACCCAACGACAGGGCTCAGCCCCAGCATTTT.

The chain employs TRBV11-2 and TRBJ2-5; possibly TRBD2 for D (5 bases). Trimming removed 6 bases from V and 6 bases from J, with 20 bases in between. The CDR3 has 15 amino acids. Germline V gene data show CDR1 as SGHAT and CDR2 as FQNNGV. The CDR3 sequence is CASSTSGRRSQTQYF. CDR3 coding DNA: TGTGCCAGCAGTACAAGCGGCCGGCGGAGTCAGACCCAGTACTTC.

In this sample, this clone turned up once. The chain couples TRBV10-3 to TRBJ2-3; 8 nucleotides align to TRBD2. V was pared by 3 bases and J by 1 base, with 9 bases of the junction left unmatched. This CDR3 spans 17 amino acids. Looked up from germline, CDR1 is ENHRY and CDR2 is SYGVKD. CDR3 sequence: CAISEVVGTSGTDTQYF. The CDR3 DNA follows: TGTGCCATCAGTGAAGTAGTCGGGACTAGTGGCACAGATACGCAGTATTTT.

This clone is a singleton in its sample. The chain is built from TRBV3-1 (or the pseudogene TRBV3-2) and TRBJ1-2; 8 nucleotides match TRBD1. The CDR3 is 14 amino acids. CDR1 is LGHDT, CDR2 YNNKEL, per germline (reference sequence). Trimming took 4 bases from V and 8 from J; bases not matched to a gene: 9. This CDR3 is CASSPGQAHAGYTF. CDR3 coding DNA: TGTGCCAGCAGCCCGGGACAGGCCCACGCCGGCTACACCTTC.

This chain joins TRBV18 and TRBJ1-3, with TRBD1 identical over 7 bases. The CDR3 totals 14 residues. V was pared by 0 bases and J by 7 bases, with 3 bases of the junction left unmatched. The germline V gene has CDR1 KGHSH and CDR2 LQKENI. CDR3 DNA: TGTGCCAGCTCACCACCTGGACAGGCGAACACCATATATTTT. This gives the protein CASSPPGQANTIYF.